The 32 T cell receptor beta chains given below trace back to one sample, sequenced in a study of cytomegalovirus exposure and HLA in healthy donors. This PCR relied on a set of 60 Vbeta primers and 13 Jbeta primers. Data came from immunoSEQ multiplex PCR; TCRdb stores just in-frame clones and leaves some out. This repertoire shows some 130,000 clones, around three quarters found once; its top ten account for over 2.5%. Sample: PBMCs. The source of these receptors is a male donor in good health and CMV-seronegative.

The genes are TRBV6-5 and TRBJ2-7; possible D gene TRBD1, 6 bases. The V end lost 8 bases, the J end lost 4 bases, and 9 bases lay between the germline ends. Germline-derived CDR1 and CDR2 are MNHEY and SVGAGI. The CDR3 loop spans 11 amino acids. CDR3 amino acids: CASLQGYEQYF. The CDR3 DNA reads TGTGCCAGCCTTCAGGGGTACGAGCAGTACTTC.

The rearrangement uses TRBV27 and TRBJ2-7; maybe TRBD2 (6 bases). Germline values: CDR1 MNHEY, CDR2 SMNVEV (reference sequence). The CDR3 is made up of 15 amino acids. Trimming stripped 3 bases from V and 4 bases from J, with 16 bases between. The CDR3 coding sequence is TGTGCCAGCAGTTTCATGGCGGGAAGTGGGTACGAGCAGTACTTC. Its translation: CASSFMAGSGYEQYF.

The chain joins TRBV2 to TRBJ1-5; weak D call: TRBD1 (6 bases). Germline lookup yields CDR1 SNHLY and CDR2 FYNNEI. The V gene lost 3 bases and the J gene lost 2 bases, with 14 bases spanning the gap. The CDR3 covers 16 residues. CDR3 residues: CASSEVGAGGNQPQHF. CDR3 nucleotide sequence: TGTGCCAGCAGTGAGGTGGGGGCCGGGGGCAATCAGCCCCAGCATTTT.

The gene calls are TRBV15 and TRBJ1-1; D perhaps matches TRBD1 (5 bases). The V gene's germline CDR1 is LNHNV and CDR2 YYDKDF (reference sequence). CDR3 length: 13 amino acids. V dropped 5 bases and J dropped 11 bases, with 18 bases sitting between them. In nucleotides, the CDR3 is TGTGCCACCAGCCCACGGCAGGGTCCGGCGGCTTTCTTT. As protein: CATSPRQGPAAFF.

This chain uses TRBV5-5 with TRBJ1-6; D perhaps matches TRBD1 (5 bases). The length of the CDR3 is 17 residues. Germline V gives CDR1 SGHKS, CDR2 YYEKEE (reference sequence). Trimming removed 2 bases from V and 0 bases from J, with 12 bases in between. The CDR3 region has the DNA TGTGCCAGCAGCTTCAGACAGCAGAGCTCCTATAATTCACCCCTCCACTTT. Translation: CASSFRQQSSYNSPLHF.

A note on this clone: At the DNA level, this CDR3 is encoded by other sequences in the same sample as well. V is TRBV5-4 and J is TRBJ1-2; 9 bases line up with TRBD1. With V trimmed by 4 bases and J by 8 bases, 6 bases remained unmatched. This CDR3 has 13 residues. Germline CDR1 reads SGHNT; CDR2 reads YYREEE (reference sequence). CDR3 in amino acids: CASSLQGAGGYTF. The CDR3 DNA reads TGTGCCAGCAGCCTACAGGGGGCGGGGGGCTACACCTTC.

The CDR3 nucleotides are TGTGCCAGCAGCTTGGAAGGCCAGGGCCCCTATCAGCCCCAGCATTTT. This translates into CASSLEGQGPYQPQHF. The V and J genes are TRBV5-4 and TRBJ1-5; D perhaps matches TRBD1 (5 bases). The CDR3 is 16 residues long. CDR1 SGHNT and CDR2 YYREEE come from the germline V gene (reference sequence). The ends were cut back, 0 bases at V and 5 bases at J, with 15 bases in the middle. Using reference TRBV5-4 and TRBJ1-5 for the parts outside the CDR3, the full variable domain is ETGVTQSPTHLIKTRGQQVTLRCSSQSGHNTVSWYQQALGQGPQFIFQYYREEENGRGNFPPRFSGLQFPNYSSELNVNALELDDSALYLCASSLEGQGPYQPQHFGDGTRLSIL.

In this sample, this clone turned up a few times. Relative to the germline gene, one junction end is altered; a read error may explain this. The chain couples TRBV7-9 to TRBJ2-1; D is perhaps TRBD1 (7 bases). CDR1 and CDR2 from the germline V gene are SEHNR and FQNEAQ (reference sequence). The CDR3 runs 15 residues. Here the CDR3 reads CSSSFPGGPYNEQFF. CDR3 nucleotide sequence: TGTTCCAGCAGCTTCCCAGGGGGGCCCTACAATGAGCAGTTCTTC.

The rearrangement links TRBV5-1 to TRBJ1-2, with D perhaps TRBD1 (6 bases). With 5 bases removed from V and 4 bases from J, the gap between germline ends came to 12 bases. Germline V gene lookup returns CDR1 SGHRS and CDR2 YFSETQ. This CDR3 is 13 amino acids long. CDR3 protein: CASSDRTAYGYTF. CDR3 DNA: TGCGCCAGCAGTGACCGGACAGCCTATGGCTACACCTTC. The entire variable domain, with the rest obtained from reference TRBV5-1 and TRBJ1-2, is as follows: KAGVTQTPRYLIKTRGQQVTLSCSPISGHRSVSWYQQTPGQGLQFLFEYFSETQRNKGNFPGRFSGRQFSNSRSEMNVSTLELGDSALYLCASSDRTAYGYTFGSGTRLTVV.

This CDR3 is CASSLTGANSPLHF. In nucleotides, the CDR3 is TGTGCCAGCAGCTTAACAGGGGCTAATTCACCCCTCCACTTT. V usage is TRBV13 and J usage is TRBJ1-6, with 7 bases identical to TRBD1. The V gene end was trimmed by 2 bases and the J gene end by 6 bases; junction bases not matched to a gene: 1. CDR3 size: 14 residues. Germline CDR1 is PRHDT and CDR2 is FYEKMQ (reference sequence).

In this sample, this clone turned up a few times. CDR3: CAISVGGGGTGEQYF. In nucleotides, the CDR3 is TGTGCCATCAGTGTAGGGGGTGGGGGTACGGGCGAGCAGTACTTC. V gene TRBV10-3 combines with J gene TRBJ2-7; D perhaps matches TRBD1 (6 bases). Trimming took off 4 bases at V and 6 bases at J, with 19 bases between the two ends. This CDR3 has 15 amino acids. CDR1 and CDR2 (germline): ENHRY, SYGVKD.

The chain recombines TRBV15 with TRBJ2-7, with TRBD2 identical over 8 bases. V was clipped by 1 base and J by 5 bases; unmatched bases: 10. The germline CDR1 and CDR2 sequences are LNHNV and YYDKDF (reference sequence). CDR3 length equals 16 residues. CDR3 protein: CATSRGDPGLENEQYF. In DNA, the CDR3 is TGTGCCACCAGCAGAGGCGATCCGGGACTAGAAAACGAGCAGTACTTC.

The genes are TRBV6-5 and TRBJ2-4; D might be TRBD2 (6 bases). Trimming stripped 2 bases from V and 0 bases from J, with 11 bases between. CDR1 is MNHEY, CDR2 SVGAGI, per germline. The CDR3 sequence is 16 residues long. The CDR3 spells CASSYVGGVAKNIQYF. In DNA, the CDR3 is TGTGCCAGCAGTTACGTCGGCGGGGTAGCCAAAAACATTCAGTACTTC.

The chain links TRBV5-4 to TRBJ1-5; possibly TRBD1 for D (5 bases). Trimming left V 3 bases short and J 6 bases short, with 16 bases between. The CDR3 runs to 15 residues. Germline V lookup: CDR1 SGHNT, CDR2 YYREEE (reference sequence). The CDR3 DNA follows: TGTGCCAGCAGCTACGGTGGCAGGGTCGCTCAGCCCCAGCATTTT. It codes for CASSYGGRVAQPQHF.

The V and J genes are TRBV7-6 and TRBJ2-1, with 9 bases that match TRBD2. Trimming cost V 0 bases and J 6 bases; bases outside gene matches: 9. The germline V gene has CDR1 SGHVS and CDR2 FNYEAQ. The CDR3 is made up of 17 amino acids. CDR3 sequence (DNA): TGTGCCAGCAGCTTAGCCCCTAGCGGGACTTGGGTCAATGAGCAGTTCTTC. Translation: CASSLAPSGTWVNEQFF.

V gene TRBV11-2 combines with J gene TRBJ2-7; 8 positions agree with TRBD1. Germline V gene sequence: CDR1 SGHAT, CDR2 FQNNGV. The V segment lost 6 bases and the J segment 1 base; nucleotides outside the gene matches: 8. There are 15 residues in the CDR3. The CDR3 sequence is CASSTYRGRSYEQYF. CDR3 nucleotides: TGTGCCAGCAGTACTTACAGGGGGAGGTCCTACGAGCAGTACTTC.

This clone has just one count. This rearrangement joins TRBV11-2 to TRBJ2-1, with 10 bases matching TRBD2. CDR3 length: 19 residues. CDR1 SGHAT and CDR2 FQNNGV come from the germline V gene. With 5 bases clipped from V and 6 bases from J, the junction kept 19 bases outside the gene matches. The CDR3 nucleotides are TGTGCCAGCAGCGCCCGTCCCCCACTAGCGGGGACCAGCAGCAATGAGCAGTTCTTC. It encodes CASSARPPLAGTSSNEQFF.

The CDR3 DNA sequence: TGTGCCAGCAGCTTTGCCGGGAGCAACACTGAAGCTTTCTTT. Residues: CASSFAGSNTEAFF. The chain employs TRBV7-8 and TRBJ1-1; D is uncertain. Trimming pared 3 bases from V and 2 bases from J, leaving 10 bases between. CDR1 is SGHVS and CDR2 is FQNEAQ in the germline V gene. The CDR3 runs to 14 residues.

The chain is built from TRBV7-2 and TRBJ2-3, with no clear D. V was pared by 2 bases and J by 6 bases, with 6 bases between. This CDR3 region has 12 residues. Germline V lookup: CDR1 SGHTA, CDR2 FQGNSA. The CDR3 DNA is TGTGCCAGCAGCTTAAGAACTGATACGCAGTATTTT. Translation: CASSLRTDTQYF.

The gene calls are TRBV5-1 and TRBJ2-3; TRBD2 matches at 7 bases. The CDR3 spans 16 residues. Germline V gene data show CDR1 as SGHRS and CDR2 as YFSETQ. V was pared by 5 bases and J by 1 base, with 10 bases of the junction left unmatched. The CDR3 reads CASSTFSGVGTDTQYF. The DNA for the CDR3 is TGCGCCAGCAGTACCTTCAGCGGGGTCGGCACAGATACGCAGTATTTT.

In DNA form, the CDR3 reads TGTGCCAGCAGCGGGAGCGGGGCAAGCACAGATACGCAGTATTTT. Translating gives CASSGSGASTDTQYF. The chain employs TRBV5-6 and TRBJ2-3; 7 bases fit TRBD2. The junction had 5 bases not matched to a gene; V was cut back by 4 bases and J by 0 bases. The germline V gene encodes CDR1 SGHDT and CDR2 YYEEEE. CDR3 size: 15 residues.

The rearrangement joins TRBV6-1 to TRBJ2-7, with TRBD1 identical over 8 bases. The CDR3 extends over 15 amino acids. Germline-derived CDR1 and CDR2 are MNHNS and SASEGT. Unmatched junction bases numbered 7, after V lost 5 bases and J lost 1 base. The CDR3 DNA is TGTGCCAGCAGTTCTGCCGGGACAGGTTCCTACGAGCAGTACTTC. Translated: CASSSAGTGSYEQYF.

The CDR3 is CASSGHREAFF. The CDR3 nucleotides read TGTGCCAGCAGCGGGCACAGAGAAGCTTTCTTT. V usage is TRBV7-3 and J usage is TRBJ1-1; unclear D gene. The germline gives CDR1 SGHTA, CDR2 FQGTGA. V was pared by 5 bases and J by 8 bases, with 9 bases between. The CDR3 sequence is 11 residues long. Full variable domain (outside the CDR3, taken from reference TRBV7-3 and TRBJ1-1): GAGVSQTPSNKVTEKGKYVELRCDPISGHTALYWYRQSLGQGPEFLIYFQGTGAADDSGLPNDRFFAVRPEGSVSTLKIQRTERGDSAVYLCASSGHREAFFGQGTRLTVV.

The rearrangement links TRBV5-1 to TRBJ1-1, with TRBD1 as a possible D gene (6 bases). V gave up 0 bases and J gave up 0 bases, with 12 bases separating them. The germline CDR1 and CDR2 sequences are SGHRS and YFSETQ. The CDR3 totals 16 residues. CDR3 region: CASSLAWGLMNTEAFF. For the CDR3, the DNA is TGCGCCAGCAGCTTGGCTTGGGGGCTTATGAACACTGAAGCTTTCTTT.

This chain connects TRBV5-1 to TRBJ2-5; perhaps TRBD2 as D (6 bases). The end of the DNA is better explained by TRBJ2-7, so the J call may be wrong. Germline CDR1 and CDR2: SGHRS and YFSETQ. The CDR3 covers 16 residues. The CDR3 DNA is TGCGCCAGCAGCTCGCCGGCGACAGCACCGGGGGACGAGCAGTACTTC. Translating gives CASSSPATAPGDEQYF.

The rearrangement uses TRBV5-1 and TRBJ2-5; maybe TRBD1 (5 bases). V was shortened by 0 bases and J by 2 bases, with 11 bases between the two germline ends. The CDR3 totals 15 residues. Germline values: CDR1 SGHRS, CDR2 YFSETQ. The chain's CDR3 is CASSLVDRKQETQYF. Here the CDR3 DNA reads TGCGCCAGCAGCTTGGTAGACAGAAAGCAAGAGACCCAGTACTTC.

The rearrangement uses TRBV6-1 and TRBJ1-3; tentatively, D is TRBD1 (5 bases). CDR3 size: 15 residues. Trimming shortened V by 11 bases and J by 0 bases, and 17 bases separated the two germline ends. The germline gives CDR1 MNHNS, CDR2 SASEGT. CDR3 in amino acids: CAVGARRSSGNTIYF. The CDR3, as DNA: TGTGCCGTAGGGGCCAGGCGTAGCTCTGGAAACACCATATATTTT.

The V gene is TRBV7-8, the J gene TRBJ1-4; D is undetermined. The CDR3 runs 15 residues. Between the trimmed V and J ends, which lost 0 bases and 7 bases, there was a span of 12 bases. Per the germline V gene, CDR1 is SGHVS and CDR2 is FQNEAQ. CDR3 nucleotide sequence: TGTGCCAGCAGCTTAGCCATGCCCCCCGGTGAAAAACTGTTTTTT. The encoded protein is CASSLAMPPGEKLFF.

The J gene is TRBJ1-2, the V gene TRBV25-1; 10 bases match TRBD1. Germline-derived CDR1 and CDR2 are MGHDK and SYGVNS. This CDR3 is built from 16 residues. J gave up 3 bases and V 4 bases, and 8 bases lay outside the gene matches. This CDR3 is CASSASGQGTYYGYTF. The DNA of the CDR3 is TGTGCCAGCAGTGCCTCGGGACAGGGGACCTACTATGGCTACACCTTC.

The V gene is TRBV5-6, the J gene TRBJ1-6, with a weak D call TRBD1 (5 bases). CDR1 is SGHDT, CDR2 YYEEEE, per germline. The length of the CDR3 is 15 residues. V was cut by 2 bases and J by 7 bases, with 13 bases left in between. CDR3 amino acids: CASSFSGIENSPLHF. The CDR3 coding sequence is TGTGCCAGCAGCTTTTCAGGGATAGAGAATTCACCCCTCCACTTT.

The V and J genes are TRBV5-1 and TRBJ2-2; possible D gene TRBD1, 6 bases. This CDR3 has 14 residues. Germline values: CDR1 SGHRS, CDR2 YFSETQ. Trimming shortened V by 4 bases and J by 5 bases, and 12 bases separated the two germline ends. The CDR3 bases are TGCGCCAGCAGCGCTACAGGGTGGACCGGGGAGCTGTTTTTT. Protein sequence: CASSATGWTGELFF.

The sample holds a few counts of this clone. CDR3 coding DNA: TGTGCCAGCTCTCCTTCGAGGTCCGAAAAACTGTTTTTT. This sequence encodes CASSPSRSEKLFF. The chain employs TRBV27 and TRBJ1-4; D remains unclear. The CDR3 totals 13 residues. Trimming removed 8 bases from V and 8 bases from J, with 15 bases in between. Germline loops: CDR1 MNHEY, CDR2 SMNVEV (reference sequence). The complete variable domain, with remaining parts taken from reference TRBV27 and TRBJ1-4, reads EAQVTQNPRYLITVTGKKLTVTCSQNMNHEYMSWYRQDPGLGLRQIYYSMNVEVTDKGDVPEGYKVSRKEKRNFPLILESPSPNQTSLYFCASSPSRSEKLFFGSGTQLSVL.